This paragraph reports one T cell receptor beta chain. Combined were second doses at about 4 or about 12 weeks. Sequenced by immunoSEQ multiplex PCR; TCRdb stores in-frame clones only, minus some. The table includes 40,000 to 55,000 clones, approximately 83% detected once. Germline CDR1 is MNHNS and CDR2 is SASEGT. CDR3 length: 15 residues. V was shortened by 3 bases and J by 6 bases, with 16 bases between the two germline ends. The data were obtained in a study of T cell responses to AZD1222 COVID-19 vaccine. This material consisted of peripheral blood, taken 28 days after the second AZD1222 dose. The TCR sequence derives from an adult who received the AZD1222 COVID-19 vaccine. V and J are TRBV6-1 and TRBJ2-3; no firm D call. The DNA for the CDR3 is TGTGCCAGCAGTGATTCCCGCACCCGAGTGGATACGCAGTATTTT. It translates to CASSDSRTRVDTQYF.